This TCR beta chain emerged from a study of blood T cell repertoires in COVID-19. Deletions cut 3 bases from V and 2 bases from J, with 16 bases between. The CDR3 has 15 residues. Per germline, CDR1 DFQATT and CDR2 SNEGSKA (reference sequence). Produced via immunoSEQ multiplex PCR; TCRdb's table is partial and in-frame only. The table has 300,000 or so clones, around 87% seen once. Sequencing was carried out using peripheral blood. The sequence derives from a man aged 50-60 years with active or convalescent COVID-19. The gene calls are TRBV20-1 and TRBJ1-2; D perhaps matches TRBD1 (6 bases). The CDR3, as DNA: TGCAGTGCTAGTTCAAAGGGGGGGGGCAACTATGGCTACACCTTC. Its protein product is CSASSKGGGNYGYTF.